This T cell receptor (beta chain) came from a study of OX40 agonist ivuxolimab in advanced cancers. Study-wide background: Recorded diagnoses for dose-escalation patients were hepatocellular carcinoma, melanoma, renal cell or head and neck cancer.

Profiled with immunoSEQ multiplex PCR; TCRdb holds only in-frame clones, not every one. This table has 11,000 to 15,000 clones, roughly 79% appearing once. Losses at the gene ends were 2 bases for V and 5 bases for J; bases not matched to a gene: 3. In germline, CDR1 is SGHTA, CDR2 FQGNSA. CDR3 length: 15 amino acids. Blood sampling took place at baseline, cycle 4 day 1, and cycle 7 day 1. The receptor's source is an adult with an advanced solid tumor such as melanoma, head and neck, liver or kidney cancer. Sequencing was performed on CD4+ or CD8+ T cells sorted from blood, taken in a trial of the OX40 agonist ivuxolimab. This rearrangement joins TRBV7-2 to TRBJ2-7, with TRBD2 identical over 13 bases. CDR3 bases: TGTGCCAGCAGCTTAATACTAGCGGGAGGGGACGAGCAGTACTTC. It is translated as CASSLILAGGDEQYF.